Described below is a single T cell receptor beta chain sequence and its context. Its antigen has not been determined. For each sample, TRB amplification used about 250 ng of peripheral blood genomic DNA, equal to around 34,000 genome equivalents. These data originate in a study of T cell clusters in autoimmune cytopenias (dated by TCRdb to about 2019). With regard to the full study: A median TRB sequencing depth of roughly 47,000 reads per sample was reached, and a median of around 2,500 distinct TRB clonotypes per sample was obtained. Alongside healthy, CLL and autoimmune hepatitis controls, autoimmune cytopenia patients had their peripheral blood TRB and IGH repertoires sequenced at active disease and again during treatment follow-up. The goal of the study was to find out whether patients with autoimmune cytopenia have a disease-specific immune repertoire signature that could be used as a blood-based biomarker.

TRB rearrangements were amplified by multiplex PCR following a touch-down protocol, with the TRB-A and TRB-B primer pools mixed in one tube. Illumina adapters and sample indices were attached to the amplicons through two consecutive PCR reactions using Phusion HS II polymerase. After gel purification with the NucleoSpin Gel and PCR Clean-up kit, the amplicons were quantified by Qubit and checked for quality on an Agilent 2100 Bioanalyzer. Sequencing of the libraries was performed on an Illumina MiSeq with 600-cycle, single-indexed, paired-end runs. The source study handled its data this way. TRB reads were aligned and assembled with MiXCR version 2.1.12 using the default MiXCR reference library. A clone was defined by each unique CDR3 nucleotide sequence, and the analysis included only productive sequences with two or more reads. Repertoire diversity was assessed with alpha-parameterized diversity profiles (alpha 0 to 5), including the Shannon (alpha 1) and Simpson (alpha 2) indices, which were computed with an R script. The tcR package was used to compute combinatorial TRB VJ usage, which was then compared between cohorts by principal component analysis with ade4. GLIPH clustering of TCRbeta CDR3s was carried out on cohort pairs matched by age and read depth, and cluster frequencies were compared by Wilcoxon test. TCRdb reprocessed the reads, and each CDR3 protein sequence is entered once, without DNA. It is TCRdb's table, rather than the study itself, that gives the V and J calls and clone size. The sample table holds around 9,500 distinct CDR3 sequences. In total, the top ten clones hold 9.2% of the sample.

Broader findings and caveats from the paper: Almost three-fold more exclusive TRB clusters were observed in healthy donors than in active autoimmune hepatitis patients, consistent with an autoimmunity-wide signature. In the comparison of secondary cytopenia with CLL, the cluster-lack signature was not observed, apparently because the dominant lymphoma-associated repertoire masked the signature. TRB repertoire shifts, with less even repertoires observed in secondary cytopenia and CLL, were mostly attributed to lymphoma bias rather than autoimmunity. The T cell clusters were defined only in silico, and the functional role of the clusters still needed to be validated experimentally. A lack of physiological T cell clusters in primary autoimmune cytopenia patients was suggested by GLIPH, as 51 clusters were found to be exclusive to healthy donors versus around 17 exclusive to patients.

The sequencing sample was made of peripheral blood. This TCR came from a human donor with an autoimmune cytopenia or autoimmune hepatitis (not recorded which).

The encoded CDR3 is CASYNGGTGSYEQYF. The sequence links TRBV6-2 or TRBV6-3 to TRBJ2-7; TCRdb's D call of TRBD1 is untestable without DNA. From a lookup of the germline V gene, CDR1 and CDR2 are MNHEY and SVGEGT. The CDR3 numbers 15 residues from cysteine through phenylalanine. DNA is not recorded here.